The clone carrying this TCR beta chain was seen only once. This specimen comes from a study of graft-versus-host responses after intestinal transplantation. General study points: Graft-donor T cell macrochimerism in patients accompanied high graft-versus-host to host-versus-graft clonal ratios in allografts. Some GvH clones were seen earlier in gut or blood, suggesting intestinal origin.

With roughly 200,000 irradiated, violet-dye-labeled stimulator cells, roughly 200,000 CFSE-labeled responder cells were plated. Sorted cells were CFSE-low CD3+CD4+ or CD3+CD8+ proliferating responders. Trimming removed 1 base from V and 0 bases from J, with 10 bases in between. CDR3 length: 16 residues. Germline CDR1 and CDR2: SGDLS and YYNGEE. Profiled with immunoSEQ multiplex PCR; TCRdb holds only in-frame clones, not every one. Of about 15,000 clones listed, around 35% are singletons. The chain joins TRBV9 to TRBJ2-2; D is undetermined. Sequencing used alloreactive CD4+ T cells from a mixed lymphocyte reaction culture, obtained before intestinal transplant. Regarding subset: CFSE-low proliferating T cells sorted from approximately 6-day pre-transplant mixed lymphocyte reaction (GvH or HvG direction). The clonotype comes from a human patient who received an intestinal transplant. This CDR3 is CASSVTGTTNTGELFF. The CDR3 coding sequence is TGTGCCAGCAGCGTAACGGGCACTACGAACACCGGGGAGCTGTTTTTT.